What follows is one T cell receptor beta chain and its context. The antigen is not known. These data come from a study of T cells after yellow fever vaccination. Across the whole study: Those fractions that held only low numbers of cells were prepared using the SMART-Seq v4 Ultra Low Input RNA kit. Points from the study as a whole: High-abundance clonotypes from the bulk population could contaminate FACS-sorted repertoires. It was a weaker secondary response, yet one that peaked faster, at day 5 versus 15.

Universal primer sites and UMIs were introduced during 5'RACE template-switching synthesis of TCR cDNA. MiXCR, applied by TCRdb to the 5' RACE reads, yields one record per CDR3 protein. The data show about 99,000 distinct CDR3 sequences, approximately 6.3% seen once. Per germline, CDR1 SEHNR and CDR2 FQNEAQ (reference sequence). The trim removed 6 bases at V and 9 bases at J, leaving 13 bases unmatched. The CDR3 totals 14 residues. J is TRBJ1-1 and V is TRBV7-9, with TRBD1 matching over 7 bases. This sequence was found in a man younger than 35 who received the YFV17D yellow fever vaccine. The sample in question was CD8+ T cells sorted from PBMCs, obtained 10 days after the yellow fever booster vaccination. CDR3 amino acids: CASRKIPGQIKAFF. Written as DNA, the CDR3 is TGTGCCAGCAGAAAAATCCCGGGACAGATTAAAGCTTTCTTT.